The TCR beta chain described here comes from a study of siplizumab effects on memory and regulatory T cells. CDR1 is ENHRY and CDR2 is SYGVKD in the germline V gene. The CDR3 is made up of 13 amino acids. V lost 10 bases, J lost 7 bases, and 17 bases lay in between. Per sample, 85,000 to 100,000 TCR templates underwent assay. Produced via immunoSEQ multiplex PCR; TCRdb's table is partial and in-frame only. The profile shows some 90,000 clones, 90% of them singletons. The chain has TRBV10-3 and TRBJ2-1; possibly TRBD2 for D (6 bases). The sample consisted of CD4+ T cells sorted from blood. This receptor was identified in a human donor in good health. The CDR3 loop is CATSGGERNEQFF. In DNA, the CDR3 is TGTGCCACGAGTGGCGGGGAGCGGAATGAGCAGTTCTTC.